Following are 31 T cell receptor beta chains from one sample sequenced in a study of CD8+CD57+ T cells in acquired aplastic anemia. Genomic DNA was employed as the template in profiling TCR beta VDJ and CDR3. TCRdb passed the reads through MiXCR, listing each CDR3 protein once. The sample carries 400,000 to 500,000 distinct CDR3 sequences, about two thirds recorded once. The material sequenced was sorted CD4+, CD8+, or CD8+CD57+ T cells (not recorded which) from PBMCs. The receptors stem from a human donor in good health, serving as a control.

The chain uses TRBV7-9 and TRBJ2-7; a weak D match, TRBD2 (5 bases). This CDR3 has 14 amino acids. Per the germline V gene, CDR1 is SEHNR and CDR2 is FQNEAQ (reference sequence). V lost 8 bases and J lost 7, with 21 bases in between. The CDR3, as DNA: TGTGCCAGCGGAGGCGCAGCGAGGACGGGGGAGCAGTACTTC. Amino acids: CASGGAARTGEQYF.

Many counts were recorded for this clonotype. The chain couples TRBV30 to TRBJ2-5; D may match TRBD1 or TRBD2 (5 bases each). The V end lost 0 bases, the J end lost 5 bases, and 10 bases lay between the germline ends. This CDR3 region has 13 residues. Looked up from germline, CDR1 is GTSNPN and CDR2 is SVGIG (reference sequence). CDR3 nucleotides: TGTGCCTGGAGTGTACGGGGCGCGGAGACCCAGTACTTC. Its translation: CAWSVRGAETQYF.

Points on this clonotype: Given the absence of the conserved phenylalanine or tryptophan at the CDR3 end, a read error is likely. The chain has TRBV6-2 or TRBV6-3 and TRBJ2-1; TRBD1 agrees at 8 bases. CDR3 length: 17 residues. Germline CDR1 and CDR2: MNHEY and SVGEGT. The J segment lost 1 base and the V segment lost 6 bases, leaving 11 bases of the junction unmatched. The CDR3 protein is CASSPRHRGNSYNEQFL. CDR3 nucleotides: TGTGCCAGCAGCCCCCGTCACAGGGGGAATTCCTACAATGAGCAGTTCCTC.

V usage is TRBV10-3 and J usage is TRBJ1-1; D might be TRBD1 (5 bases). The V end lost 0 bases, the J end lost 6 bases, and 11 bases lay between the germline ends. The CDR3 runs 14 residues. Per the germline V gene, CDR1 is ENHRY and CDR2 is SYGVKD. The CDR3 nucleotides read TGTGCCATCAGTGAGTCGACAGCGGGGGCTGAAGCTTTCTTT. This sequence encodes CAISESTAGAEAFF.

CDR3 residues: CASSGDRAGCGYTF. CDR3 DNA: TGTGCCAGCAGTGGGGACAGGGCGGGCTGTGGCTACACCTTC. The chain couples TRBV2 to TRBJ1-2, with 9 bases fitting TRBD1. The CDR3 covers 14 residues. Germline-derived CDR1 and CDR2 are SNHLY and FYNNEI. V dropped 4 bases and J dropped 7; count of bases not matched to a gene: 7. The complete variable domain, with remaining parts taken from reference TRBV2 and TRBJ1-2, reads EPEVTQTPSHQVTQMGQEVILRCVPISNHLYFYWYRQILGQKVEFLVSFYNNEISEKSEIFDDQFSVERPDGSNFTLKIRSTKLEDSAMYFCASSGDRAGCGYTFGSGTRLTVV.

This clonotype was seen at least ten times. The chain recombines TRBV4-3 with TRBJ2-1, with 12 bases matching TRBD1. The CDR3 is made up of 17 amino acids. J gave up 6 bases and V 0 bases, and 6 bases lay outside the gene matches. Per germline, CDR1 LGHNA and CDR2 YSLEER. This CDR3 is CASSQDAGTGGRNEQFF. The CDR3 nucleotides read TGCGCCAGCAGCCAAGATGCTGGGACAGGGGGCCGCAATGAGCAGTTCTTC.

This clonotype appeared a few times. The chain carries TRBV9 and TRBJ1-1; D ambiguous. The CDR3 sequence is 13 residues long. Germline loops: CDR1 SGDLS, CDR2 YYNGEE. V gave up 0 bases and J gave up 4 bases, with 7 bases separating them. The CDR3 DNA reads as TGTGCCAGCAGCGTAGTGGGAAGCACTGAAGCTTTCTTT. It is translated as CASSVVGSTEAFF.

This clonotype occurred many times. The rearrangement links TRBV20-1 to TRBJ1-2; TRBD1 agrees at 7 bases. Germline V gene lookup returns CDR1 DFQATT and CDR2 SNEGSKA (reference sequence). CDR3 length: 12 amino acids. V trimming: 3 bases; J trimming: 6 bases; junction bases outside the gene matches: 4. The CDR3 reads CSARGQSHGYTF. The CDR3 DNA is TGCAGTGCTAGGGGACAGTCCCATGGCTACACCTTC.

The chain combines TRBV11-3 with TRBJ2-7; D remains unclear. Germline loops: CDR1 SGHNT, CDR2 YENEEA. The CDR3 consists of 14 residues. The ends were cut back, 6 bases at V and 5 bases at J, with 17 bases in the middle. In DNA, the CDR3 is TGTGCCAGCAGACTAACGCCGGGCAGAAACGAGCAGTACTTC. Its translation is CASRLTPGRNEQYF.

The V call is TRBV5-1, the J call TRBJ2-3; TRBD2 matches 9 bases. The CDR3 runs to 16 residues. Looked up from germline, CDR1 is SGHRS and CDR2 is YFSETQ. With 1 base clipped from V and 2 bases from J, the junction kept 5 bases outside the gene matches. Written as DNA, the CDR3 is TGCGCCAGCAGCTTGAGGCTAGCGGGGACCACAGATACGCAGTATTTT. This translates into CASSLRLAGTTDTQYF.

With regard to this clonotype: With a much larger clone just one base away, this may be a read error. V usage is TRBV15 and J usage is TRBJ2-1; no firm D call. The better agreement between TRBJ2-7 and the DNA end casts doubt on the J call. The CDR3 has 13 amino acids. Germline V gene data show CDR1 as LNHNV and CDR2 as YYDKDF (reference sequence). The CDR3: CASSHIPSNEQYF. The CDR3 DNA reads TGTGCCAGCAGCCACATTCCGAGCAATGAGCAGTACTTC.

The CDR3 sequence: CSARQAPTPYNSPLHF. CDR3 nucleotides: TGCAGTGCTAGACAGGCTCCTACCCCCTATAATTCACCCCTCCACTTT. J is TRBJ1-6 and V is TRBV20-1; D is undetermined. Trimming cost V 2 bases and J 2 bases, with 13 bases left between them. The germline gives CDR1 DFQATT, CDR2 SNEGSKA (reference sequence). The CDR3 length is 16 residues.

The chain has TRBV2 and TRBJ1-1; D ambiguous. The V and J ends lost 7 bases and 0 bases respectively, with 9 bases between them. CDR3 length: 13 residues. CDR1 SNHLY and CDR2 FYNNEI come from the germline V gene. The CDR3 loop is CASIRQMNTEAFF. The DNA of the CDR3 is TGTGCCAGCATCAGGCAAATGAACACTGAAGCTTTCTTT.

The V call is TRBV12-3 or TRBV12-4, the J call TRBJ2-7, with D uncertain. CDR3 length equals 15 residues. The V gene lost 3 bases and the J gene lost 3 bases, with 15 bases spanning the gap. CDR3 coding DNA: TGTGCCAGCAGTTTTAAAGGGTCTGTGCGCTACGAGCAGTACTTC. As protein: CASSFKGSVRYEQYF.

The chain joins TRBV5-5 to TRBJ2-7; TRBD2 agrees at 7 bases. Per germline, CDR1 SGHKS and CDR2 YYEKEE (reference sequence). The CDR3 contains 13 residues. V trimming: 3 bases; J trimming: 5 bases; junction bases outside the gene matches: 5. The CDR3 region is CASSSGGGDEQYV. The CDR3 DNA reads TGTGCCAGCAGCTCTGGTGGGGGGGACGAGCAGTACGTC.

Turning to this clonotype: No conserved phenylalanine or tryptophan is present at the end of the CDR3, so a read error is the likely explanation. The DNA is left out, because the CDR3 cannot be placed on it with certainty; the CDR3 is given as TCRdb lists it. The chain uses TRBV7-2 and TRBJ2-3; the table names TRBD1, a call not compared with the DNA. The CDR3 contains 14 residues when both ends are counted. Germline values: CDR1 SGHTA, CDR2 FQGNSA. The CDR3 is CASSLNERTDIRFD.

CDR3 bases: TGTGCCAGCAGCTCGATGGGAGGGAGAATGGATGGCTACACCTTC. It yields the protein CASSSMGGRMDGYTF. The rearrangement joins TRBV7-2 to TRBJ1-2; D not resolved. The CDR3 totals 15 residues. V shed 4 bases and J shed 6 bases, with 18 bases lying between them. CDR1 and CDR2 from the germline V gene are SGHTA and FQGNSA. The whole variable domain, remainder taken from reference TRBV7-2 and TRBJ1-2, is GAGVSQSPSNKVTEKGKDVELRCDPISGHTALYWYRQSLGQGLEFLIYFQGNSAPDKSGLPSDRFSAERTGGSVSTLTIQRTQQEDSAVYLCASSSMGGRMDGYTFGSGTRLTVV.

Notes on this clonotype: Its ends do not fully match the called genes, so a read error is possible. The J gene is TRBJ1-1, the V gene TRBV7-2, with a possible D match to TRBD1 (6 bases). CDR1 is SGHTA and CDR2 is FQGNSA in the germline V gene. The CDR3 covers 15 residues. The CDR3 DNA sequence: TGTGCCAGCAGCTTATCGGGTAGGGGGAACACTGACGCTTTCTTT. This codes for CASSLSGRGNTDAFF.

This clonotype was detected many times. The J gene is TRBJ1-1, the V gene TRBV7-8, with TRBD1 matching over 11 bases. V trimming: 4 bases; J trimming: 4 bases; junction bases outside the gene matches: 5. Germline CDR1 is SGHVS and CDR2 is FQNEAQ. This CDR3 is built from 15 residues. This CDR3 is CASSWGQGGVTEAFF. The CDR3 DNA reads TGTGCCAGCAGCTGGGGACAGGGGGGCGTCACTGAAGCTTTCTTT.

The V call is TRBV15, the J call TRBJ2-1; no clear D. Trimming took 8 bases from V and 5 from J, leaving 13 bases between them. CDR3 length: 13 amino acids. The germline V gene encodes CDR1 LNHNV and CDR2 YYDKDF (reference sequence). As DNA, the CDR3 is TGTGCCACCCAACTCGGACGGAACAATGAGCAGTTCTTC. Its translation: CATQLGRNNEQFF.

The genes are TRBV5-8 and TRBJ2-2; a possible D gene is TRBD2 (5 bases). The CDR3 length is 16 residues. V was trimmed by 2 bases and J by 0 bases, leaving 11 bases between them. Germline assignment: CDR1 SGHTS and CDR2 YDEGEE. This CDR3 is CASSLGLATNTGELFF. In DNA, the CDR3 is TGTGCCAGCAGCTTAGGGCTAGCAACGAACACCGGGGAGCTGTTTTTT.

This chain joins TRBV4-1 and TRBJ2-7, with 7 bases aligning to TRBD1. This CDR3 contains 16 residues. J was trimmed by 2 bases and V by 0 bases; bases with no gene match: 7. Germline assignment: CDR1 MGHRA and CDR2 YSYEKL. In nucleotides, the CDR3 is TGCGCCAGCAGCCAAGAGGAAGGGGGCCGTCCCTACGAGCAGTACTTC. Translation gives CASSQEEGGRPYEQYF.

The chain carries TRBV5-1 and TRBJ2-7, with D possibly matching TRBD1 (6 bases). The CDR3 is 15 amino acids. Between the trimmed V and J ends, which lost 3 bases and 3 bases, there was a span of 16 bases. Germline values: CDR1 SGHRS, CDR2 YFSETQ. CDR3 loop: CASSSTGYQDYEQYF. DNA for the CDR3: TGCGCCAGCAGCTCAACAGGGTACCAAGACTACGAGCAGTACTTC.

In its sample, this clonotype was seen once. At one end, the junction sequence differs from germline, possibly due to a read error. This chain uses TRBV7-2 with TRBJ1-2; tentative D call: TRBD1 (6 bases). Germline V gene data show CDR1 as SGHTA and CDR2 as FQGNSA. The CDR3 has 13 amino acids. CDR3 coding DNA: TGTGCCAGCAGTGAAGACAGGCGTGAGCCCCAGCACTTC. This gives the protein CASSEDRREPQHF.

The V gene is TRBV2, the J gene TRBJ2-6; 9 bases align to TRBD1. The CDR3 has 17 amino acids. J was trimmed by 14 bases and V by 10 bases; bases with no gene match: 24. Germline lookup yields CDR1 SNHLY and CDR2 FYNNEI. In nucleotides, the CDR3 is TGTGCCACCGGCTCGCACAGGGGGCTGTATGGGTACACCTTCCTGACTTTC. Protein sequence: CATGSHRGLYGYTFLTF.

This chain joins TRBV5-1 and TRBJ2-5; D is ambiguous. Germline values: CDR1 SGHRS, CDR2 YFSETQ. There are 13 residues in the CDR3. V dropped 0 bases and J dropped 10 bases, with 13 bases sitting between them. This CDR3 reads CASSLDGPGDQYF. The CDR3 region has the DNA TGCGCCAGCAGCTTGGACGGGCCTGGAGACCAGTACTTC.

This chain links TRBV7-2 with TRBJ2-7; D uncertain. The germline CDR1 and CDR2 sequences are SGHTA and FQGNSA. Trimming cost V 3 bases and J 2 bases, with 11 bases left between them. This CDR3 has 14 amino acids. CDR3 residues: CASSLATITYEQYF. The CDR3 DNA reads TGTGCCAGCAGCTTGGCCACCATTACCTACGAGCAGTACTTC.

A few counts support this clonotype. The CDR3 reads CASSPRSDYGYTF. DNA of the CDR3: TGTGCCAGTAGTCCAAGGAGCGACTATGGCTACACCTTC. This chain connects TRBV19 to TRBJ1-2; D call uncertain. Trimming took off 5 bases at V and 3 bases at J, with 10 bases between the two ends. CDR3 length equals 13 residues. Germline values: CDR1 LNHDA, CDR2 SQIVND (reference sequence).

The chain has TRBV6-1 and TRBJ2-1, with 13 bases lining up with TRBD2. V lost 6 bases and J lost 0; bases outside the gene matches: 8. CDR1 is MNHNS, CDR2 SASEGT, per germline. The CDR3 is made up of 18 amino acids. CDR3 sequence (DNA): TGTGCCAGCAGCGGGACTAGCGGGGAGCGGGGCTCCTACAATGAGCAGTTCTTC. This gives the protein CASSGTSGERGSYNEQFF.

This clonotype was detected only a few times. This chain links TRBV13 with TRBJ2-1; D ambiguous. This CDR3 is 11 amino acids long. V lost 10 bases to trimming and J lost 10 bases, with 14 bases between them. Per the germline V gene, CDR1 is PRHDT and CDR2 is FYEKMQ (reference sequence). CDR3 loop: CATSDSLEQFF. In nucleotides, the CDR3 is TGTGCCACCAGTGATTCGTTGGAGCAGTTCTTC.

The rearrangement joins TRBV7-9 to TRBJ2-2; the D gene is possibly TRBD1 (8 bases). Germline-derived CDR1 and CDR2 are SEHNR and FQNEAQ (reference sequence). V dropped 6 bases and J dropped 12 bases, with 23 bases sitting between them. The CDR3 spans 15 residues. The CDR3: CASRRQGRGGDKLFF. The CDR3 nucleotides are TGTGCCAGCAGGCGACAGGGGAGGGGGGGCGACAAGCTGTTTTTT.